The rows below give T cell receptor beta chains drawn from one sample of a study of T cells in Graves' hyperthyroidism and ophthalmopathy. A single record per CDR3 protein comes from TCRdb applying MiXCR to the multiplex PCR reads. In the table there are hundreds of thousands of distinct CDR3 sequences, around 16% of which are singletons. Sample: blood. These receptors were taken from a middle-aged woman with Graves' ophthalmopathy. Each CDR3 is given with its conserved first and last residue. D genes are given only for firm matches. Size values are once, few and many counts, or a class for expanded clones, and some rows have none.

v_gene,d_gene,abundance,j_gene,CDR3nt,CDR3aa
TRBV7-2,NA,few,TRBJ1-3,TGTGCCAGCAGCCCTTCCTTTTCTTCTGGAAACACCATATATTTT,CASSPSFSSGNTIYF
TRBV7-9,TRBD2,NA,TRBJ2-5,TGTGCCAGCAGCCGACTAGCGGTTCGGGAGACCCAGTACTTC,CASSRLAVRETQYF
TRBV3-1,NA,many,TRBJ1-1,TGTGCCAGCAGCCAAGATTCAGGGGTGTGGACTGAAGCTTTCTTT,CASSQDSGVWTEAFF
TRBV27,NA,few,TRBJ2-1,TGTGCCAGCAGTTTACAGGTTCCCAATGAGCAGTTCTTC,CASSLQVPNEQFF
TRBV11-2,NA,many,TRBJ1-6,TGTGCCAGCAGTCGACAGGAGCTCAATTCACCCCTCCACTTT,CASSRQELNSPLHF
TRBV28,TRBD2,NA,TRBJ2-3,TGTGCCAGCAGTTCCATCCAACTAGCGGGAGTGATAGATACGCAGTATTTT,CASSSIQLAGVIDTQYF
TRBV5-1,NA,many,TRBJ2-3,TGCGCCAGCAGCCCCACCCCCTCGAGGACAGATACGCAGTATTTT,CASSPTPSRTDTQYF
TRBV27,TRBD1,many,TRBJ2-1,TGTGCCAGCAGTCCCTTACCACCCGGGACAGGGGACTACAATGAGCAGTTCTTC,CASSPLPPGTGDYNEQFF
TRBV28,NA,NA,TRBJ1-5,TGTGCCAGCACCTCCCTAGGTCTCGATCAGCCCCAGCATTTT,CASTSLGLDQPQHF
TRBV7-7,NA,NA,TRBJ2-1,TGTGCTAGCAGCCTAGACCAGGGCCCCCACCATGAGCAGTTCTTC,CASSLDQGPHHEQFF
TRBV27,NA,many,TRBJ1-5,TGTGCCAGCAGTTTGGGTCCACCGTTGGGTGGCAAGTATCAGCCCCAGCATTTT,CASSLGPPLGGKYQPQHF
TRBV20-1,NA,few,TRBJ2-7,TGCAGTGCTCTAGCGCGAATGTCCTACGAGCAGTACTTC,CSALARMSYEQYF
TRBV6-2/TRBV6-3,TRBD2,few,TRBJ2-3,TGTGCCAGCAGGGGGACTAGCGGGGTGAGTTCGGATACGCAGTATTTT,CASRGTSGVSSDTQYF
TRBV6-6,TRBD1,few,TRBJ2-1,TGTGCCAGCAGTTACGATGGGACAGCCCCTTACAATGAGCAGTTCTTC,CASSYDGTAPYNEQFF
TRBV28,TRBD1,NA,TRBJ1-2,TGTGCCAGCAGTGTTGGACAGGGGGCATGGGGCGGCTATGGCTACACCTTC,CASSVGQGAWGGYGYTF
TRBV2,NA,many,TRBJ1-4,TGTGCCAGCAGTGAAGAATTTGGGGGGCGCCCCGTAACTAATGAAAAACTGTTTTTT,CASSEEFGGRPVTNEKLFF